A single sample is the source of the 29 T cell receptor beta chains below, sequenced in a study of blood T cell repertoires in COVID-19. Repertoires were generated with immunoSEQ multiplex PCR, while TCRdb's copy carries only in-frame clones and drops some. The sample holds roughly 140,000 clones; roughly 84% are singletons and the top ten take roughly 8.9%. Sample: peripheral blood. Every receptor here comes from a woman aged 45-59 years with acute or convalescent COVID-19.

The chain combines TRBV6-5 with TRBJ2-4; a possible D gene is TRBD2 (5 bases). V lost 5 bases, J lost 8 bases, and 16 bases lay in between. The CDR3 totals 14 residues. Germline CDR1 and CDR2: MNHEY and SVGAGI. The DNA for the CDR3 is TGTGCCAGCAGTACCGATGCGGGCGTCCACATTCAGTACTTC. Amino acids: CASSTDAGVHIQYF.

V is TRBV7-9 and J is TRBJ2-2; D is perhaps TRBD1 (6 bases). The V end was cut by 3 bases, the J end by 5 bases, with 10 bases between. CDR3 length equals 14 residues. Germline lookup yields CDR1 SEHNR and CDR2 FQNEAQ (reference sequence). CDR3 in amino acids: CASSFPRGTGELFF. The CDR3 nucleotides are TGTGCCAGCAGCTTCCCCAGGGGAACCGGGGAGCTGTTTTTT.

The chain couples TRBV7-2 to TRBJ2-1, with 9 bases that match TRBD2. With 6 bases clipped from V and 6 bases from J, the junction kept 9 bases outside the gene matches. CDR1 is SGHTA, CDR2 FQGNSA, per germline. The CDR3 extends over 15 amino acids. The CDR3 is CASRSPGLASNEQFF. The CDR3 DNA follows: TGTGCCAGCAGATCTCCGGGACTAGCTAGCAATGAGCAGTTCTTC.

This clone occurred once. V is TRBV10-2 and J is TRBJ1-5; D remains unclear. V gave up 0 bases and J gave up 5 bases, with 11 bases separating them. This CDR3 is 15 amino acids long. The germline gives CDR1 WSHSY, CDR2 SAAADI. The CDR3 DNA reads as TGCGCCAGCAGTGAGTCTCAGGCGAGGGATCAGCCCCAGCATTTT. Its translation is CASSESQARDQPQHF.

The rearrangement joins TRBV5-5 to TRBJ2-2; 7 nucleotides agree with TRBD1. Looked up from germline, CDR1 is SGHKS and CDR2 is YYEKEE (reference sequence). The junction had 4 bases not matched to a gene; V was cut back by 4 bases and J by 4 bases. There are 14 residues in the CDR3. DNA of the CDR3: TGTGCCAGCAGCCGGGACAGCGTCACCGGGGAGCTGTTTTTT. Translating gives CASSRDSVTGELFF.

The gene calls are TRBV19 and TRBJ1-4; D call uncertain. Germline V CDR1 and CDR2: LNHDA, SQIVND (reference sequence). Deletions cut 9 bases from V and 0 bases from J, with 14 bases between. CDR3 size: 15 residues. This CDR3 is CARTRGETTNEKLFF. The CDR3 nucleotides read TGTGCCAGAACCCGGGGAGAGACAACTAATGAAAAACTGTTTTTT.

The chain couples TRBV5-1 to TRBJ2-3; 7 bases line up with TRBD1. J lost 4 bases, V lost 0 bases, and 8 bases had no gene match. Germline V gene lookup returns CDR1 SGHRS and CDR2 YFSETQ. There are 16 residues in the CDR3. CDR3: CASSLGVTGQSDTQYF. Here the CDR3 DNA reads TGCGCCAGCAGCTTGGGTGTGACAGGGCAATCAGATACGCAGTATTTT.

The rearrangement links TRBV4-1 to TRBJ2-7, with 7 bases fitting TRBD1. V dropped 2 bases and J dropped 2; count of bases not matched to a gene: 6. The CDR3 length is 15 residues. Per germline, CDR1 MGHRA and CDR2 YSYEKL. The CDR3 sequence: CASSQSVGQTYEQYF. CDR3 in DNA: TGCGCCAGCAGCCAAAGTGTGGGACAGACCTACGAGCAGTACTTC.

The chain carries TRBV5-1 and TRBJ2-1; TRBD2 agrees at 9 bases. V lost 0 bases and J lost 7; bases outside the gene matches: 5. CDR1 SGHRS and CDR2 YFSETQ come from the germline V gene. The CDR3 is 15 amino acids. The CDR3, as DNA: TGCGCCAGCAGCTTGGGCGGGAGGGGCGCGAATGAGCAGTTCTTC. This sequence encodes CASSLGGRGANEQFF.

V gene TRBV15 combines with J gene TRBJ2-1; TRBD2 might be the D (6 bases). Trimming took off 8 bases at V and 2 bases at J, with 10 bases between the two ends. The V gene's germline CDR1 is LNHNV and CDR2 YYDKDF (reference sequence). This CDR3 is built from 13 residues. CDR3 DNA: TGTGCCACCGGGGGAGGACCCTACAATGAGCAGTTCTTC. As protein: CATGGGPYNEQFF.

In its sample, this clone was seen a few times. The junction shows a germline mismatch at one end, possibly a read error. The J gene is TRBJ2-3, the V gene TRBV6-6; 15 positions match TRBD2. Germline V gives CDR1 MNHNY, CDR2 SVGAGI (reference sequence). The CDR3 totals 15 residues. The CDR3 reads CASSYPSGTSGGLSF. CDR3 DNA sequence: TGTGCCAGCAGTTACCCGTCCGGGACTAGCGGGGGGCTAAGTTTT.

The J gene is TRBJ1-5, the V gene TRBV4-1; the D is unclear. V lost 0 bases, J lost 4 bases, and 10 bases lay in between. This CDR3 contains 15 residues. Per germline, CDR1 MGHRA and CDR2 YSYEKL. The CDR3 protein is CASSQDLYSNQPQHF. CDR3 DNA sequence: TGCGCCAGCAGCCAAGATCTCTATTCTAATCAGCCCCAGCATTTT.

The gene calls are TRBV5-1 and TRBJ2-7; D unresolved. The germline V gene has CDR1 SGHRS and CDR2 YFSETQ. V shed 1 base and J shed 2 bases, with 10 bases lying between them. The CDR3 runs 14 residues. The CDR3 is CASSLQVSTYEQYF. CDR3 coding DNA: TGCGCCAGCAGCTTGCAGGTCTCCACCTACGAGCAGTACTTC.

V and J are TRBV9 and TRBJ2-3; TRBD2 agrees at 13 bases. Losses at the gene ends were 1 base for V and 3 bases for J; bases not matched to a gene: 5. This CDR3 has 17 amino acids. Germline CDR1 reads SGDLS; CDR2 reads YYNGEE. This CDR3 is CASSVFWTSGSTDTQYF. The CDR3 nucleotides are TGTGCCAGCAGCGTATTTTGGACTAGCGGGAGTACAGATACGCAGTATTTT.

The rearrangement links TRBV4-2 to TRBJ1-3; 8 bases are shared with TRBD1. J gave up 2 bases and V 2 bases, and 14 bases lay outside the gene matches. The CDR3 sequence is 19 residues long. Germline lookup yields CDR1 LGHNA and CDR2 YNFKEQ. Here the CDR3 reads CASSQKAAGDRSAGNTIYF. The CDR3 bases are TGTGCCAGCAGCCAAAAAGCCGCCGGGGACAGGTCAGCTGGAAACACCATATATTTT.

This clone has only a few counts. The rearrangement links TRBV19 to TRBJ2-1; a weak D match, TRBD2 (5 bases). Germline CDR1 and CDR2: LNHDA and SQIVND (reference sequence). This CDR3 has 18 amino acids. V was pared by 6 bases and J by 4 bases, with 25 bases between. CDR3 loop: CASSPDPRSGSRYNEQFF. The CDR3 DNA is TGTGCCAGTAGCCCAGACCCCCGGAGCGGTAGTAGGTACAATGAGCAGTTCTTC.

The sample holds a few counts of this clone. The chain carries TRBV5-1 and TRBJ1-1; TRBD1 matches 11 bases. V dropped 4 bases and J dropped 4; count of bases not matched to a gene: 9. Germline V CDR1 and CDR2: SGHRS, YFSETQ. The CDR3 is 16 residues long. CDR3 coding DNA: TGCGCCAGCAGCAGGACAGGGGGCTTTGAACCCACTGAAGCTTTCTTT. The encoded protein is CASSRTGGFEPTEAFF.

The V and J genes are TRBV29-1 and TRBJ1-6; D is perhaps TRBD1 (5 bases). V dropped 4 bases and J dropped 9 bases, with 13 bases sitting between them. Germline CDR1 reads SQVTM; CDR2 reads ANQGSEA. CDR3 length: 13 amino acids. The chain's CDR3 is CSVGSGIGSPLHF. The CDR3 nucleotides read TGCAGCGTTGGGTCAGGGATCGGTTCACCCCTCCACTTT.

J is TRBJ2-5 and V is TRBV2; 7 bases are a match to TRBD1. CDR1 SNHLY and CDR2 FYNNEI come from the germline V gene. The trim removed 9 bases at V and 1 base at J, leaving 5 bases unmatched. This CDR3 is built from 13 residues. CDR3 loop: CASGRDSQETQYF. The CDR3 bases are TGTGCCAGTGGCCGGGACAGCCAAGAGACCCAGTACTTC.

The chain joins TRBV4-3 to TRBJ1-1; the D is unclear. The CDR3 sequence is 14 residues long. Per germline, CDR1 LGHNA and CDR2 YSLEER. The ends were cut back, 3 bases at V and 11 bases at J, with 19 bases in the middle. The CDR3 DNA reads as TGCGCCAGCAGCCAGTCTATCGTAACCAGGAGGGCTTTCTTT. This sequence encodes CASSQSIVTRRAFF.

CDR3: CASSSRAGGETQYF. The CDR3 DNA reads TGTGCCAGCAGCTCCCGGGCGGGGGGAGAGACCCAGTACTTC. The V gene is TRBV5-6, the J gene TRBJ2-5; 8 positions agree with TRBD2. The ends lost 3 bases at V and 4 bases at J; junction bases unmatched: 5. Germline V gene sequence: CDR1 SGHDT, CDR2 YYEEEE. CDR3 size: 14 residues.

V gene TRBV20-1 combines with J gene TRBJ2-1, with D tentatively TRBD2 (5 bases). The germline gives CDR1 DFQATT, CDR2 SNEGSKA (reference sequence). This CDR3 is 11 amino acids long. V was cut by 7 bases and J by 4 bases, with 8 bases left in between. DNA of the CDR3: TGCAGTGTTACTAGTTACAATGAGCAGTTCTTC. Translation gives CSVTSYNEQFF.

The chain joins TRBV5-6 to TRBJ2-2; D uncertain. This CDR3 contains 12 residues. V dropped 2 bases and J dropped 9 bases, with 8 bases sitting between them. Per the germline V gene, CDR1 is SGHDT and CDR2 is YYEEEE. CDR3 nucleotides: TGTGCCAGCAGCTTAGAGGCACGGGAGCTGTTTTTT. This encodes CASSLEARELFF.

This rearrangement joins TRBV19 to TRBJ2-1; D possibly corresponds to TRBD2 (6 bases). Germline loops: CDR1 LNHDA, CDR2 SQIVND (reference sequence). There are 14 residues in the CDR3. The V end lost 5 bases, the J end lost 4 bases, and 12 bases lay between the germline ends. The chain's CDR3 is CASSPPTRYNEQFF. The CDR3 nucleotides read TGTGCCAGTAGTCCACCGACTAGATACAATGAGCAGTTCTTC.

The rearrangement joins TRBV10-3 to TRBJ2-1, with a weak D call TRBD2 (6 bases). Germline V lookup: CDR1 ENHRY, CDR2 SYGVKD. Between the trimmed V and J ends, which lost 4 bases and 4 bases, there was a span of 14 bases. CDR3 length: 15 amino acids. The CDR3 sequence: CAISGSGDQYNEQFF. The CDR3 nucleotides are TGTGCCATCAGTGGGTCGGGAGATCAATACAATGAGCAGTTCTTC.

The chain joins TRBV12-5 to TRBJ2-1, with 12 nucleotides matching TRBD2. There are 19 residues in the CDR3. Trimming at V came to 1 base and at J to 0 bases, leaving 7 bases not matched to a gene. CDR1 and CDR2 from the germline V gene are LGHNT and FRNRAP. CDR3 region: CASGLGLAGVYSSYNEQFF. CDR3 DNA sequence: TGTGCTAGTGGTTTGGGACTAGCGGGAGTTTACAGCTCCTACAATGAGCAGTTCTTC.

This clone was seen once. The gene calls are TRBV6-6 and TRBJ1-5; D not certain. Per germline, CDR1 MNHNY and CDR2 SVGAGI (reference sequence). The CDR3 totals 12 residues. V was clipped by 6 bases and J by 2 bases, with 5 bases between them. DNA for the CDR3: TGTGCCAGCAGATTAGGCAATCAGCCCCAGCATTTT. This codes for CASRLGNQPQHF.

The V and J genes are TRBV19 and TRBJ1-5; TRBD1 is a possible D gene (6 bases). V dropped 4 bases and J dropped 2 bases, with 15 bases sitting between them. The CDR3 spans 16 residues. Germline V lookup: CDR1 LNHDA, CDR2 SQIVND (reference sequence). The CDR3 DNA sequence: TGTGCCAGTAGTACCAGACTACAGGGTGGCAATCAGCCCCAGCATTTT. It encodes CASSTRLQGGNQPQHF.

The CDR3 reads CASSPLASGSSYEQYF. The CDR3 DNA sequence: TGTGCCAGCAGCCCCCTTGCTAGCGGGAGTTCCTACGAGCAGTACTTC. The chain combines TRBV9 with TRBJ2-7; 10 positions match TRBD2. This CDR3 region has 16 residues. With 4 bases clipped from V and 1 base from J, the junction kept 8 bases outside the gene matches. Germline V CDR1 and CDR2: SGDLS, YYNGEE.